Detailed here is one T cell receptor (beta chain). The specificity of this receptor is unknown. The sample belongs to a study of monozygotic twins with inflammatory bowel disease (dated by TCRdb to about 2019). Context from the whole study: The complete study included approximately 30 monozygotic twin pairs: 19 IBD-discordant Danish pairs and nine German pairs, of which four were IBD-concordant and five were IBD-discordant. The search for disease-associated traits relied mainly on comparing IBD patients with their genetically identical healthy co-twins within discordant pairs. Each individual had, on average, about 151 000 unique TCRalpha sequences and 181 000 unique TCRbeta sequences available for analysis. Here is what the overall study found, with its caveats: IBD patients shared fewer clonotypes with other individuals than healthy twins did, most markedly in patients showing signs of disease activity. No single strong signal or clonotype linked to IBD turned up in the results, so the idea that one exists was not supported. Repertoire similarity did not differ between concordant and discordant twins, possibly due to limited statistical power. TCRbeta repertoire diversity, by inverse Simpson index, was decreased in IBD patients compared with their healthy co-twins. The analysis was unable to tell apart different T cell subtypes. Because patients received different immunosuppressive treatments, the repertoires may have picked up extra background noise and variability between individuals.

From each donor, an approximately 2.5 ml peripheral blood sample was collected into PAXgene tubes and kept at -80 degrees C. Total RNA was isolated from whole blood with the PAXgene blood miRNA kit on an automated QIAcube, without T cell sorting. Peripheral blood from monozygotic twin pairs, either concordant or discordant for inflammatory bowel disease, underwent deep TCRalpha and TCRbeta repertoire profiling that used unique molecular barcoding. Smoking habits were recorded for all twin pairs, and each individual was classified as a current, former or never smoker. Receptor libraries were prepared by 5' RACE. For each TCR library, around 3,500 ng of total RNA was used. cDNA was synthesized with SMARTScribe reverse transcriptase in eight separate reactions per sample. During cDNA synthesis, unique molecular identifiers containing a 6-nucleotide sample barcode were introduced by template switching. TCRalpha and TCRbeta cDNA was amplified by two nested PCRs of approximately 17 and 9 cycles, with bead purification after each PCR. Before amplification, the cDNA was both treated with uracil DNA-glycosylase and purified with the QIAquick PCR purification kit. The second PCR added Illumina TruSeq-compatible adapters along with sample-specific barcodes. TapeStation and Qubit were used to check library quality and concentration, and 4.5 to 6.5 ng of each library was pooled. Sequencing of pooled libraries was carried out on an Illumina HiSeq2500 single-index Rapid Run using 2 x 100 bp reads and custom sequencing primers. Per the source publication's procedure: MiGEC version 1.2.6 was used for UMI-based consensus assembly to correct PCR and sequencing errors. MiXCR version 2.1.1 was used to carry out V(D)J alignment, clonotype assembly and CDR3 extraction. To normalise gene usage, clonotype sharing and MAIT/NKT TCR abundance, the analysis used the top 1000, 10 000 and 20 000 clonotypes per sample. Diversity was computed as the inverse Simpson index with the vegan R package after downsampling to 27 000 UMIs. Paired Mann-Whitney U tests on discordant twin pairs were used, with Benjamini-Hochberg multiple-testing correction. The reads, reprocessed by TCRdb, yield one row per CDR3 protein sequence and no DNA. TCRdb, rather than the study authors, made the V and J calls. The data table for this sample lists 150,000 to 200,000 distinct CDR3 sequences. The ten largest account for roughly 7% of the sample.

The origin of this receptor is a human donor with ulcerative colitis or Crohn's disease, or a healthy co-twin of an affected twin (not recorded which). The material sequenced was blood.

The CDR3 is CASSLRGTTDTQYF. Recombination joined TRBV5-1 with TRBJ2-3; TCRdb's D gene call, TRBD1, goes unchecked for lack of DNA. From the cysteine up to the phenylalanine, the CDR3 has a length of 14 residues. Only the protein is available. CDR1 is given as SGHRS and CDR2 as YFSETQ, both from the germline V gene.